Below are 23 T cell receptor beta chains sequenced from a single sample in a study of blood T cell repertoires in COVID-19. The protocol was immunoSEQ multiplex PCR, while the TCRdb copy is restricted to in-frame clones and leaves out a portion. This sample carries some 120,000 clones, approximately 85% of them seen once, and the ten largest clones take roughly a sixth. Sequences were obtained from peripheral blood. The origin of the receptors is a young man with COVID-19, enrolled during active disease.

The chain employs TRBV18 and TRBJ2-3; 10 nucleotides match TRBD1. CDR3 length: 15 amino acids. Germline lookup yields CDR1 KGHSH and CDR2 LQKENI. The trim removed 8 bases at V and 6 bases at J, leaving 11 bases unmatched. CDR3 sequence: CASADGTGDGDTQYF. CDR3 DNA sequence: TGTGCCAGCGCAGACGGGACAGGGGATGGTGATACGCAGTATTTT.

This clone was seen only once. The rearrangement uses TRBV27 and TRBJ1-2, with 8 bases that match TRBD1. Looked up from germline, CDR1 is MNHEY and CDR2 is SMNVEV (reference sequence). Trimming removed 0 bases from V and 8 bases from J; junction bases left unmatched: 8. The CDR3 covers 15 residues. As DNA, the CDR3 is TGTGCCAGCAGTTTATCGGTGACAGGGGAACGGGGCTACACCTTC. It is translated as CASSLSVTGERGYTF.

This chain joins TRBV5-4 and TRBJ2-1, with a weak D call TRBD1 (6 bases). The CDR3 has 15 residues. With 9 bases removed from V and 9 bases from J, the gap between germline ends came to 25 bases. CDR1 and CDR2 (germline): SGHNT, YYREEE (reference sequence). Here the CDR3 DNA reads TGTGCCACCTCGCTGGAGCTAGGGGGTGTCGGTGAGCAGTTCTTC. Translating gives CATSLELGGVGEQFF.

J is TRBJ2-1 and V is TRBV6-1, with 7 bases fitting TRBD1. Germline V CDR1 and CDR2: MNHNS, SASEGT. This CDR3 has 15 residues. The trim removed 0 bases at V and 4 bases at J, leaving 3 bases unmatched. CDR3 in amino acids: CASSEAQGKYNEQFF. The DNA of the CDR3 is TGTGCCAGCAGTGAAGCACAGGGGAAGTACAATGAGCAGTTCTTC.

The chain has TRBV4-1 and TRBJ1-2; 8 nucleotides match TRBD1. The germline V gene encodes CDR1 MGHRA and CDR2 YSYEKL. This CDR3 region has 16 residues. V lost 2 bases to trimming and J lost 9 bases; unmatched junction nucleotides: 14. CDR3: CASSQFPVSRGHRYTF. The CDR3 coding sequence is TGCGCCAGCAGCCAATTCCCGGTAAGCAGGGGGCATCGCTACACCTTC.

V usage is TRBV30 and J usage is TRBJ1-1; no reliable D call. Trimming stripped 5 bases from V and 2 bases from J, with 9 bases between. CDR3 length equals 12 residues. Germline V lookup: CDR1 GTSNPN, CDR2 SVGIG (reference sequence). CDR3 loop: CAWAKTNTEAFF. The CDR3 bases are TGTGCCTGGGCTAAGACAAACACTGAAGCTTTCTTT. Using reference TRBV30 and TRBJ1-1 for the parts outside the CDR3, the full variable domain is SQTIHQWPATLVQPVGSPLSLECTVEGTSNPNLYWYRQAAGRGLQLLFYSVGIGQISSEVPQNLSASRPQDRQFILSSKKLLLSDSGFYLCAWAKTNTEAFFGQGTRLTVV.

The chain recombines TRBV19 with TRBJ1-5; 9 bases line up with TRBD1. This CDR3 is 17 amino acids long. J was trimmed by 0 bases and V by 7 bases; bases with no gene match: 10. Per germline, CDR1 LNHDA and CDR2 SQIVND (reference sequence). The CDR3 loop reads CASTPTGGRYSNQPQHF. CDR3 coding DNA: TGTGCCAGTACGCCGACAGGGGGGAGGTATAGCAATCAGCCCCAGCATTTT. Full variable domain (missing parts from reference TRBV19 and TRBJ1-5): DGGITQSPKYLFRKEGQNVTLSCEQNLNHDAMYWYRQDPGQGLRLIYYSQIVNDFQKGDIAEGYSVSREKKESFPLTVTSAQKNPTAFYLCASTPTGGRYSNQPQHFGDGTRLSIL.

V and J are TRBV27 and TRBJ1-6; a weak D match, TRBD1 (5 bases). CDR1 is MNHEY and CDR2 is SMNVEV in the germline V gene (reference sequence). The CDR3 has 15 residues. The V end was cut by 3 bases, the J end by 5 bases, with 11 bases between. CDR3 coding DNA: TGTGCCAGCAGTTTTGGGGCAGGGAATAATTCACCCCTCCACTTT. Residues: CASSFGAGNNSPLHF.

This clone was picked up many times. The chain combines TRBV19 with TRBJ1-1, with a tentative D call TRBD1 (6 bases). The CDR3 is 14 residues long. Per the germline V gene, CDR1 is LNHDA and CDR2 is SQIVND (reference sequence). Between the trimmed V and J ends, which lost 8 bases and 9 bases, there was a span of 22 bases. CDR3 sequence (DNA): TGTGCCAGTGGAGGATCGGGACACAACCTTAAAGCTTTCTTT. Its protein product is CASGGSGHNLKAFF.

DNA of the CDR3: TGTGCCAGCAGCCTCGGGCGGGCGGGAGTGGATACGCAGTATTTT. This codes for CASSLGRAGVDTQYF. This chain connects TRBV7-2 to TRBJ2-3; 7 positions match TRBD2. The CDR3 spans 15 residues. The germline CDR1 and CDR2 sequences are SGHTA and FQGNSA. Unmatched junction bases numbered 11, after V lost 5 bases and J lost 6 bases.

CDR3 sequence reads: CARNPSTGGNTQYF. Written as DNA, the CDR3 is TGTGCCAGAAACCCGAGCACGGGAGGTAATACGCAGTATTTT. J is TRBJ2-3 and V is TRBV2, with 7 bases lining up with TRBD2. J gave up 7 bases and V 9 bases, and 13 bases lay outside the gene matches. The CDR3 runs to 14 residues. Germline CDR1 reads SNHLY; CDR2 reads FYNNEI.

The chain uses TRBV10-2 and TRBJ2-3; 9 bases line up with TRBD1. Germline loops: CDR1 WSHSY, CDR2 SAAADI. This CDR3 has 15 amino acids. V was clipped by 10 bases and J by 4 bases; unmatched bases: 12. CDR3 loop: CATTKGQGIADTQYF. DNA of the CDR3: TGCGCCACTACGAAGGGACAGGGTATAGCAGATACGCAGTATTTT.

The chain carries TRBV7-6 and TRBJ2-7, with D perhaps matching TRBD1 (6 bases). CDR3 length equals 15 residues. V lost 1 base and J lost 2, with 12 bases in between. Germline lookup yields CDR1 SGHVS and CDR2 FNYEAQ. The CDR3, as DNA: TGTGCCAGCAGCTTAGGCCAGGGGCGACCCTACGAGCAGTACTTC. Protein: CASSLGQGRPYEQYF.

The chain is built from TRBV7-9 and TRBJ2-1, with 15 bases fitting TRBD2. After removal of 2 bases from V and 6 bases from J, the junction contained 5 bases not matched to a gene. Germline V gene lookup returns CDR1 SEHNR and CDR2 FQNEAQ (reference sequence). The CDR3 sequence is 17 residues long. This chain's CDR3 is CASSLSPGLAGGNEQFF. CDR3 sequence (DNA): TGTGCCAGCAGCTTAAGCCCGGGACTAGCGGGGGGCAATGAGCAGTTCTTC.

This clone has just one count. One end of the junction fails to match germline, which may point to a read error. The CDR3 sequence: CASSLRRGQGAKSVF. The CDR3 DNA follows: TGTGCCAGCAGCCTCCGTAGGGGACAGGGGGCGAAAAGCGTCTTT. V is TRBV11-2 and J is TRBJ1-1; 12 bases agree with TRBD1. The CDR3 spans 15 residues. CDR1 and CDR2 from the germline V gene are SGHAT and FQNNGV. Together with reference TRBV11-2 and TRBJ1-1, the CDR3 gives the full variable domain: EAGVAQSPRYKIIEKRQSVAFWCNPISGHATLYWYQQILGQGPKLLIQFQNNGVVDDSQLPKDRFSAERLKGVDSTLKIQPAKLEDSAVYLCASSLRRGQGAKSVFGQGTRLTVV.

The rearrangement joins TRBV6-5 to TRBJ2-5; 8 bases map to TRBD2. The germline CDR1 and CDR2 sequences are MNHEY and SVGAGI. CDR3 size: 15 residues. The trim removed 6 bases at V and 4 bases at J, leaving 10 bases unmatched. The CDR3 here is CASSYQAGEAETQYF. CDR3 coding DNA: TGTGCCAGCAGCTACCAAGCGGGAGAGGCAGAGACCCAGTACTTC.

This chain joins TRBV29-1 and TRBJ1-2; possible D gene TRBD1, 5 bases. The CDR3 has 12 residues. Germline V gene sequence: CDR1 SQVTM, CDR2 ANQGSEA. The V end was cut by 2 bases, the J end by 4 bases, with 8 bases between. The CDR3 here is CSVEQGLYGYTF. The CDR3, as DNA: TGCAGCGTTGAACAGGGCCTCTATGGCTACACCTTC.

The genes are TRBV7-9 and TRBJ1-2, with D hard to call. CDR1 is SEHNR, CDR2 FQNEAQ, per germline (reference sequence). Trimming stripped 2 bases from V and 2 bases from J, with 3 bases between. This CDR3 has 12 residues. The CDR3 DNA reads as TGTGCCAGCAGCTTACCGAACTATGGCTACACCTTC. It codes for CASSLPNYGYTF.

This clone was counted between two and nine times. This chain connects TRBV7-6 to TRBJ2-2; the D gene is possibly TRBD2 (5 bases). Trimming took off 0 bases at V and 5 bases at J, with 19 bases between the two ends. This CDR3 has 18 residues. Per the germline V gene, CDR1 is SGHVS and CDR2 is FNYEAQ. The CDR3 nucleotides are TGTGCCAGCAGCTTAGCGTTCGGTGGTAGCGCCGGGACCGGGGAGCTGTTTTTT. This encodes CASSLAFGGSAGTGELFF.

This sequence joins TRBV4-1 and TRBJ1-2, with TRBD1 as a possible D gene (6 bases). Trimming stripped 1 base from V and 2 bases from J, with 14 bases between. The CDR3 loop spans 16 amino acids. CDR1 and CDR2 from the germline V gene are MGHRA and YSYEKL. CDR3 sequence reads: CASSQAAAGGNYGYTF. The CDR3 bases are TGCGCCAGCAGCCAAGCAGCCGCGGGGGGCAACTATGGCTACACCTTC.

As for this clone: Other DNA variants within this sample encode the same CDR3. The chain uses TRBV29-1 and TRBJ1-2, with TRBD1 matching 7 bases. Germline trimming cut 4 bases from V and 4 bases from J; bases unmatched to any gene: 6. Germline lookup yields CDR1 SQVTM and CDR2 ANQGSEA. CDR3 length: 13 amino acids. The CDR3 sequence: CSVATGALYGYTF. Here the CDR3 DNA reads TGCAGCGTTGCCACAGGGGCCCTCTATGGCTACACCTTC.

This clone has a single count. This chain connects TRBV27 to TRBJ2-7, with 9 bases identical to TRBD1. J lost 6 bases, V lost 2 bases, and 5 bases had no gene match. Germline values: CDR1 MNHEY, CDR2 SMNVEV (reference sequence). The CDR3 covers 14 residues. CDR3 residues: CASSLNRGQVEQYF. As DNA, the CDR3 is TGTGCCAGCAGTTTAAACAGGGGGCAGGTCGAGCAGTACTTC.

The chain recombines TRBV13 with TRBJ2-1; 7 bases fit TRBD2. CDR1 is PRHDT and CDR2 is FYEKMQ in the germline V gene (reference sequence). This CDR3 is 15 amino acids long. Trimming at V came to 5 bases and at J to 3 bases, leaving 7 bases not matched to a gene. The CDR3 reads CASSLLAVLYNEQFF. As DNA, the CDR3 is TGTGCCAGCAGCCTTCTAGCGGTTCTCTACAATGAGCAGTTCTTC.